These 24 T cell receptor beta chains share one sample of origin, sequenced in a study of PD-L1 blockade in urothelial cancer. Specified time point: peripheral blood 6 weeks after treatment start. Measured with immunoSEQ multiplex PCR; TCRdb has only the in-frame clones, and not every one. This table has around 40,000 clones, around nine tenths appearing once. The material was PBMCs, obtained around atezolizumab (anti-PD-L1) treatment. The receptors shown here come from a man aged 55 to 70 with urothelial cancer.

CDR3 sequence reads: CASSLAMRGQALHF. Written as DNA, the CDR3 is TGTGCCAGCAGCTTAGCGATGAGGGGGCAAGCCCTCCACTTT. The rearrangement joins TRBV7-8 to TRBJ1-6, with 7 bases identical to TRBD1. With V trimmed by 0 bases and J by 14 bases, 7 bases remained unmatched. This CDR3 is 14 amino acids long. Germline values: CDR1 SGHVS, CDR2 FQNEAQ.

The chain employs TRBV4-3 and TRBJ2-1, with D unclear. This CDR3 has 17 residues. V was clipped by 0 bases and J by 7 bases, with 19 bases between them. Germline CDR1 is LGHNA and CDR2 is YSLEER. The chain's CDR3 is CASSQDRLASYRNEQFF. The CDR3 nucleotides read TGCGCCAGCAGCCAAGATAGGTTAGCCTCATACCGGAATGAGCAGTTCTTC.

The CDR3 DNA reads as TGCGCCAGCAGCTTGGAGCCTGTTACTAAGTTCTTC. Protein: CASSLEPVTKFF. The genes are TRBV5-1 and TRBJ2-1; D remains unclear. CDR1 and CDR2 (germline): SGHRS, YFSETQ. The V and J ends lost 0 bases and 14 bases respectively, with 12 bases between them. The CDR3 is 12 amino acids.

Here the CDR3 DNA reads TGTGCCAGCAGCACCGGACTAGCGGGTGGCACAGATACGCAGTATTTT. Amino acid sequence: CASSTGLAGGTDTQYF. The chain recombines TRBV11-2 with TRBJ2-3, with 11 bases matching TRBD2. The J segment lost 1 base and the V segment lost 5 bases, leaving 5 bases of the junction unmatched. The CDR3 length is 16 residues. Looked up from germline, CDR1 is SGHAT and CDR2 is FQNNGV.

The rearrangement links TRBV7-6 to TRBJ2-5; D is possibly TRBD2 (5 bases). The V gene lost 5 bases and the J gene lost 5 bases, with 12 bases spanning the gap. The CDR3 consists of 13 residues. The germline gives CDR1 SGHVS, CDR2 FNYEAQ. CDR3 sequence reads: CASSPAGLETQYF. As DNA, the CDR3 is TGTGCCAGCAGCCCGGCGGGCTTGGAGACCCAGTACTTC.

This chain uses TRBV7-9 with TRBJ2-3; 7 bases are shared with TRBD2. The germline V gene has CDR1 SEHNR and CDR2 FQNEAQ (reference sequence). This CDR3 has 15 amino acids. V shed 1 base, J shed 0 bases, and the junction held 1 base outside the gene matches. CDR3 amino acids: CASSLEAGSTDTQYF. DNA for the CDR3: TGTGCCAGCAGCTTAGAAGCGGGGAGCACAGATACGCAGTATTTT.

This chain connects TRBV5-1 to TRBJ1-1; 9 bases match TRBD1. The germline CDR1 and CDR2 sequences are SGHRS and YFSETQ. CDR3 length equals 15 residues. Trimming removed 5 bases from V and 5 bases from J; junction bases left unmatched: 10. The CDR3 loop reads CASRRSGQGRTEAFF. The CDR3 DNA follows: TGCGCCAGCAGGAGAAGTGGACAGGGGAGGACTGAAGCTTTCTTT.

The chain recombines TRBV6-5 with TRBJ2-7, with 7 bases fitting TRBD2. Germline V gene sequence: CDR1 MNHEY, CDR2 SVGAGI. J was trimmed by 3 bases and V by 6 bases; bases with no gene match: 5. The CDR3 runs 13 residues. CDR3 residues: CASREAGNYEQYF. The DNA of the CDR3 is TGTGCCAGCAGAGAAGCGGGGAACTACGAGCAGTACTTC.

The V and J genes are TRBV11-2 and TRBJ2-2; the match to TRBD1 covers 9 bases. This CDR3 spans 16 amino acids. Germline assignment: CDR1 SGHAT and CDR2 FQNNGV. V shed 5 bases, J shed 1 base, and the junction held 5 bases outside the gene matches. The DNA for the CDR3 is TGTGCCAGCAGCCGATCGGGACAGGGGAACACCGGGGAGCTGTTTTTT. This codes for CASSRSGQGNTGELFF. The full variable domain, completed using reference TRBV11-2 and TRBJ2-2, is EAGVAQSPRYKIIEKRQSVAFWCNPISGHATLYWYQQILGQGPKLLIQFQNNGVVDDSQLPKDRFSAERLKGVDSTLKIQPAKLEDSAVYLCASSRSGQGNTGELFFGEGSRLTVL.

This chain joins TRBV7-9 and TRBJ1-4; 10 bases line up with TRBD1. CDR1 is SEHNR and CDR2 is FQNEAQ in the germline V gene (reference sequence). The CDR3 totals 15 residues. J gave up 7 bases and V 5 bases, and 7 bases lay outside the gene matches. CDR3 sequence: CASSPWTGGLEKLFF. DNA for the CDR3: TGTGCCAGCAGCCCTTGGACAGGGGGACTTGAAAAACTGTTTTTT.

This clone is judged medium-sized. This chain links TRBV9 with TRBJ1-2; D call uncertain. V lost 0 bases, J lost 0 bases, and 6 bases lay in between. The germline V gene has CDR1 SGDLS and CDR2 YYNGEE. The CDR3 spans 14 residues. CDR3 DNA sequence: TGTGCCAGCAGCGTAGGCAGGACTAACTATGGCTACACCTTC. Translated, it gives CASSVGRTNYGYTF.

This chain uses TRBV7-9 with TRBJ2-7, with D possibly TRBD1 on 7 matching bases. Germline CDR1 is SEHNR and CDR2 is FQNEAQ (reference sequence). The CDR3 loop spans 15 amino acids. Between the trimmed V and J ends, which lost 0 bases and 6 bases, there was a span of 15 bases. CDR3 region: CASSLAAGGGGEQYF. Here the CDR3 DNA reads TGTGCCAGCAGCTTAGCGGCAGGGGGAGGTGGCGAGCAGTACTTC. The complete variable domain, with remaining parts taken from reference TRBV7-9 and TRBJ2-7, reads DTGVSQNPRHKITKRGQNVTFRCDPISEHNRLYWYRQTLGQGPEFLTYFQNEAQLEKSRLLSDRFSAERPKGSFSTLEIQRTEQGDSAMYLCASSLAAGGGGEQYFGPGTRLTVT.

This chain links TRBV11-2 with TRBJ1-2; D uncertain. CDR1 is SGHAT, CDR2 FQNNGV, per germline. The CDR3 covers 12 residues. With 3 bases removed from V and 6 bases from J, the gap between germline ends came to 8 bases. The CDR3 sequence: CASSFFGDGYTF. CDR3 coding DNA: TGTGCCAGCAGCTTCTTCGGGGATGGCTACACCTTC.

This rearrangement joins TRBV5-4 to TRBJ2-1, with D possibly TRBD2 on 7 matching bases. Germline assignment: CDR1 SGHNT and CDR2 YYREEE (reference sequence). V was pared by 7 bases and J by 4 bases, with 15 bases between. This CDR3 region has 14 residues. The chain's CDR3 is CASQGGGGYNEQFF. DNA of the CDR3: TGTGCCAGCCAAGGAGGGGGGGGATACAATGAGCAGTTCTTC.

Written as DNA, the CDR3 is TGTGCCAGCAGCAAACCCGGGACAGGCGAAAACAATGAGCAGTTCTTC. Translation gives CASSKPGTGENNEQFF. The chain carries TRBV21-1 and TRBJ2-1; TRBD1 is taken as the D call from the table, unchecked against the DNA. TRBV21-1 has pseudogene status. The CDR3 totals 16 residues.

The CDR3 DNA reads TGTGCCAGCTCGGACGGAGGGTTAAGGCCCCAGCATTTT. Its translation: CASSDGGLRPQHF. The chain carries TRBV27 and TRBJ1-5; D gene ambiguous. Trimming shortened V by 8 bases and J by 9 bases, and 17 bases separated the two germline ends. CDR3 length: 13 residues. Per germline, CDR1 MNHEY and CDR2 SMNVEV (reference sequence).

The chain couples TRBV2 to TRBJ2-5, with 7 nucleotides matching TRBD1. With 7 bases clipped from V and 1 base from J, the junction kept 3 bases outside the gene matches. The germline V gene encodes CDR1 SNHLY and CDR2 FYNNEI. The CDR3 has 13 amino acids. Here the CDR3 DNA reads TGTGCCAGCAAGGGGACAGCCCAAGAGACCCAGTACTTC. Encoded protein: CASKGTAQETQYF.

V gene TRBV9 combines with J gene TRBJ2-4; D is undetermined. V gave up 4 bases and J gave up 2 bases, with 10 bases separating them. CDR1 is SGDLS and CDR2 is YYNGEE in the germline V gene. This CDR3 comprises 14 residues. For the CDR3, the DNA is TGTGCCAGCAGCTCGACGGGTACCAAAAACATTCAGTACTTC. Its translation is CASSSTGTKNIQYF.

This rearrangement joins TRBV7-8 to TRBJ2-1, with 11 bases fitting TRBD2. From germline, CDR1 is SGHVS and CDR2 FQNEAQ. J lost 0 bases, V lost 5 bases, and 12 bases had no gene match. This CDR3 spans 19 amino acids. CDR3 sequence (DNA): TGTGCCAGCAGCCCAGCCCTCCGACTAGCGGGAAGCTCCTACAATGAGCAGTTCTTC. As protein: CASSPALRLAGSSYNEQFF. The complete variable domain, with remaining parts taken from reference TRBV7-8 and TRBJ2-1, reads GAGVSQSPRYKVAKRGQDVALRCDPISGHVSLFWYQQALGQGPEFLTYFQNEAQLDKSGLPSDRFFAERPEGSVSTLKIQRTQQEDSAVYLCASSPALRLAGSSYNEQFFGPGTRLTVL.

The genes are TRBV4-1 and TRBJ1-2, with 7 bases that match TRBD1. The CDR3 runs 14 residues. The junction had 9 bases not matched to a gene; V was cut back by 4 bases and J by 7 bases. Looked up from germline, CDR1 is MGHRA and CDR2 is YSYEKL. The CDR3 sequence is CASSRQQGSSGYTF. The CDR3 region has the DNA TGCGCCAGCAGCCGGCAACAGGGGTCTAGTGGCTACACCTTC.

This rearrangement joins TRBV5-6 to TRBJ1-6, with TRBD1 matching over 8 bases. Looked up from germline, CDR1 is SGHDT and CDR2 is YYEEEE. This CDR3 contains 17 residues. J lost 6 bases, V lost 0 bases, and 8 bases had no gene match. CDR3 region: CASSLVVGQGSNSPLHF. DNA of the CDR3: TGTGCCAGCAGCTTGGTCGTTGGACAGGGCTCTAATTCACCCCTCCACTTT.

The chain is built from TRBV14 and TRBJ2-2, with D maybe TRBD1 (6 bases). Germline CDR1 and CDR2: SGHDN and FVKESK. The CDR3 contains 14 residues. Trimming shortened V by 4 bases and J by 7 bases, and 13 bases separated the two germline ends. The CDR3 DNA reads TGTGCCAGCAGCCTGGACAGCTGGCGCGGGGAGCTGTTTTTT. Its protein is CASSLDSWRGELFF.

This chain joins TRBV10-3 and TRBJ2-3; D gene uncertain. CDR3 length equals 16 residues. The germline gives CDR1 ENHRY, CDR2 SYGVKD. V dropped 0 bases and J dropped 1 base, with 11 bases sitting between them. The CDR3 sequence: CAISESSSFGTDTQYF. The CDR3 coding sequence is TGTGCCATCAGTGAGTCGTCAAGCTTCGGCACAGATACGCAGTATTTT.

The chain links TRBV15 to TRBJ1-2; D ambiguous. This CDR3 comprises 14 residues. The V gene lost 3 bases and the J gene lost 1 base, with 9 bases spanning the gap. Germline-derived CDR1 and CDR2 are LNHNV and YYDKDF (reference sequence). The CDR3 is CATSSGDYNYGYTF. The CDR3 DNA is TGTGCCACCAGCAGTGGAGACTATAACTATGGCTACACCTTC.